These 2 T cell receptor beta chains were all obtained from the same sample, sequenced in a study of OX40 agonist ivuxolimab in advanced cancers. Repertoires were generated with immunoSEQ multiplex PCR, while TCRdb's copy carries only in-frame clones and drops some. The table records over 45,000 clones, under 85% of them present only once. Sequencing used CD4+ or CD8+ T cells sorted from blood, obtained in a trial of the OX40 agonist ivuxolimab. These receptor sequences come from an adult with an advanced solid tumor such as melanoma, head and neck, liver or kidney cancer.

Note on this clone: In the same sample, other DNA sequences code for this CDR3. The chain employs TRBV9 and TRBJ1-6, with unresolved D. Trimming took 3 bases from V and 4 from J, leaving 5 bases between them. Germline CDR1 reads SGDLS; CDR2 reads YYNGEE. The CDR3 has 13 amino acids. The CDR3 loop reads CASSAQYNSPLHF. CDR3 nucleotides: TGTGCCAGCAGCGCCCAATATAATTCACCCCTCCACTTT.

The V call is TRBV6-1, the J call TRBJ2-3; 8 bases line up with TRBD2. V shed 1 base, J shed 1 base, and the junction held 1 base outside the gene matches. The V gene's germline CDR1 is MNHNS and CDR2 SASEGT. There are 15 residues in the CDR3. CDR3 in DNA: TGTGCCAGCAGTGAAGGAGCGGGGGGCACAGATACGCAGTATTTT. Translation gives CASSEGAGGTDTQYF.